A single sample is the source of the 31 T cell receptor delta chains below, sequenced in a study of gamma delta lymphoproliferative disorders and STAT genes listed by TCRdb under 2018. Library construction relied on multiplex PCR. These reads were obtained on an Illumina MiSeq. Clone calls in TCRdb were regenerated from the public reads with CATT, after which identical DNA sequences shared one row. The sample has 1,500 to 2,000 delta-chain clones on record, under 3.5% of them singletons. The ten largest account for about 15% of the sample. TCR sequencing was performed on genomic DNA from peripheral blood mononuclear cells isolated from patients and controls. Specimen: blood. These receptors originate from a human donor in good health.

By share, this clone ranks as large (0.1 to 1%). The same CDR3 also results from other DNA sequences found in this sample. The rearrangement joins TRDV1 to TRDJ1; 10 bases are shared with TRDD3. Germline CDR1 TSWWSYY, CDR2 QGS. V shed 0 bases, J shed 10 bases, and the junction held 11 bases outside the gene matches. The CDR3 runs 16 residues. CDR3 sequence: CALGELRRGIRNRLIF. In nucleotides, the CDR3 is TGTGCTCTTGGGGAACTTCGGCGGGGGATACGCAACAGACTCATCTTT.

In its sample, this clone ranks as large. The genes are TRDV3 and TRDJ1; 10 bases are shared with TRDD3. The CDR3 extends over 17 amino acids. Per germline, CDR1 TVYSNPD and CDR2 GDNSRS (reference sequence). With V trimmed by 2 bases and J by 2 bases, 14 bases remained unmatched. CDR3 in amino acids: CAFHHGTGGWRTDKLIF. The CDR3 nucleotides read TGTGCCTTTCATCACGGAACTGGGGGATGGAGGACCGATAAACTCATCTTT.

This clone was counted between two and nine times. For this DNA, TCRdb reports the protein of a much larger clone, which diverges at residues 5 and 14, most likely from a read error; the protein presented here is translated directly from the DNA. This sequence joins TRDV2 and TRDJ1, with 9 bases that match TRDD3. The CDR3 is 16 amino acids. Germline CDR1 GEAIGNYY, CDR2 EKD. CDR3 in DNA: TGTGCCTGTGACTCACTACTGGGGGACGACACCGATAAACCCATCTTT. This codes for CACDSLLGDDTDKPIF.

This clone has a handful of counts. The TCRdb protein comes from a much larger clone and disagrees with this DNA's translation at residue 14, likely due to a read error; the protein given here is derived from the DNA. The chain links TRDV2 to TRDJ1; 9 bases are shared with TRDD3. Germline lookup yields CDR1 GEAIGNYY and CDR2 EKD. With 6 bases clipped from V and 11 bases from J, the junction kept 24 bases outside the gene matches. The CDR3 length is 17 residues. CDR3 protein: CACLVGGIPDVCFNLIF. The CDR3 coding sequence is TGTGCCTGTCTCGTAGGGGGGATACCAGATGTATGTTTTAATCTCATCTTT.

On this clone: Since a far larger clone is one base different, this is likely a read error. Other DNA sequences in this sample translate to the same CDR3. The chain carries TRDV1 and TRDJ1, with no clear D. The CDR3 consists of 14 residues. Looked up from germline, CDR1 is TSWWSYY and CDR2 is QGS. The CDR3 DNA reads TGTGCTCTTGGGGACGGGAGGGGCACCGACAAACTCATCTTT. The encoded protein is CALGDGRGTDKLIF.

With respect to this clone: A read error likely explains this, since a far larger clone differs by one base. The same CDR3 is also encoded by other DNA sequences in this sample. V gene TRDV2 combines with J gene TRDJ1, with D maybe TRDD3 (5 bases). The CDR3 totals 16 residues. Germline CDR1 GEAIGNYY, CDR2 EKD. The CDR3 nucleotides are TGTGCCTGTGACACCGGTTACTGGAACATCACCGATAAACTTATCTTT. It specifies CACDTGYWNITDKLIF.

This clone was seen a handful of times. The protein TCRdb lists belongs to a much larger clone and differs from this DNA's translation at residue 17, which points to a read error; the protein shown is made from the DNA. The chain carries TRAV29/DV5 and TRDJ1; weak D call: TRDD2 (7 bases). The germline V gene has CDR1 NSMFDY and CDR2 ISSIKDK. The ends were cut back, 3 bases at V and 3 bases at J, with 39 bases in the middle. This CDR3 has 22 amino acids. The CDR3 is CAATSFLSWGRGTSAYADKLIF. CDR3 DNA: TGTGCAGCAACCTCCTTCCTCTCGTGGGGACGGGGGACCTCTGCGTACGCCGATAAACTCATCTTT.

As for this clone: One junction end does not reproduce the germline sequence, and a read error may be involved. For the CDR3, the DNA is TGTGCCTGTGACTTACTGGGGGACCCTTTAACAGCACAACTCTTCTTT. Translated: CACDLLGDPLTAQLFF. V usage is TRDV2 and J usage is TRDJ2; 9 bases agree with TRDD3. CDR1 and CDR2 from the germline V gene are GEAIGNYY and EKD. This CDR3 is built from 16 residues.

In this sample, this clone turned up a few times. The protein TCRdb gives is from a much larger clone and does not agree with this DNA's translation at residue 11, likely a read error; the protein shown here comes from the DNA. The V call is TRDV1, the J call TRDJ1, with 7 bases lining up with TRDD3. Losses at the gene ends were 2 bases for V and 1 base for J; bases not matched to a gene: 16. The CDR3 has 19 residues. Germline V gene lookup returns CDR1 TSWWSYY and CDR2 QGS. As DNA, the CDR3 is TGTGCTCTTGGGGAATCCCGAGGCTGGGGGGTACAAGGCACCGATAAACTCATCTTT. Its translation is CALGESRGWGVQGTDKLIF.

This clone is termed hyperexpanded (1% or more). Other DNA sequences in the same sample also yield this CDR3. CDR3 nucleotides: TGTGCCTGTGACACCCTTCCTACGGGGGATACTGGGTACACCGATAAACTCATCTTT. Its translation is CACDTLPTGDTGYTDKLIF. The chain is built from TRDV2 and TRDJ1; TRDD3 might be the D (9 bases). V lost 0 bases and J 0 bases, leaving 22 bases between the germline ends. The CDR3 consists of 19 residues. Germline V lookup: CDR1 GEAIGNYY, CDR2 EKD.

This clone was observed a handful of times. The protein given by TCRdb reflects a much larger clone and differs at residue 7 from this DNA's translation, likely from a read error; the protein shown is the DNA's translation. The V call is TRDV1, the J call TRDJ1; TRDD2 might be the D (5 bases). Germline CDR1 reads TSWWSYY; CDR2 reads QGS. This CDR3 contains 20 residues. The V and J ends lost 5 bases and 0 bases respectively, with 28 bases between them. As DNA, the CDR3 is TGTGCTCTTGGGAAGGTAGGGCCCCCTACGTCGCGGATGCACACCGATAAACTCATCTTT. Protein sequence: CALGKVGPPTSRMHTDKLIF.

Although no V gene was called, TRDJ1 is the J gene; the table names TRDD3, a call not compared with the DNA. The CDR3 is 20 amino acids. CDR3 DNA sequence: TGTGCTCTTGGGAAGGCCTTCCTACGTTCTGGGGGATATCTATCCGATAAACTCATCTTT. This sequence encodes CALGKAFLRSGGYLSDKLIF.

There are a few counts of this clone. The protein held in TCRdb is that of a much larger clone and does not match this DNA's translation at residue 3, likely because of a read error; the protein shown is translated from the DNA. The genes are TRDV2 and TRDJ1, with 10 bases identical to TRDD3. The CDR3 loop spans 19 amino acids. Germline V lookup: CDR1 GEAIGNYY, CDR2 EKD. CDR3 DNA sequence: TGTGCCCGTGACACCGTCCCCTTGGGGGATACAAAGGTGACCGATAAACTCATCTTT. This encodes CARDTVPLGDTKVTDKLIF.

About this clone: A far larger clone differs by one base, so this is likely a read error. V and J are TRDV2 and TRDJ1; 12 positions agree with TRDD3. The CDR3 loop spans 23 amino acids. V trimming: 5 bases; J trimming: 6 bases; junction bases outside the gene matches: 33. Per germline, CDR1 GEAIGNYY and CDR2 EKD. CDR3 region: CACVPHTFPRTGGYTSQKYKLIF. DNA of the CDR3: TGTGCCTGTGTTCCCCACACCTTCCCCCGTACTGGGGGATACACTTCCCAAAAGTATAAACTCATCTTT.

With respect to this clone: The protein given by TCRdb reflects a much larger clone and differs at residue 3 from this DNA's translation, likely from a read error; the protein shown is the DNA's translation. The chain links TRDV2 to TRDJ1; D is perhaps TRDD3 (5 bases). Germline CDR1 GEAIGNYY, CDR2 EKD. There are 16 residues in the CDR3. The CDR3, as DNA: TGTGCCCGTGACACCGGTTACTGGAACATCACCGATAAACTCATCTTT. Translated: CARDTGYWNITDKLIF.

This clone was counted a few times. The protein given by TCRdb reflects a much larger clone and differs at residue 5 from this DNA's translation, likely from a read error; the protein shown is the DNA's translation. The rearrangement links TRDV2 to TRDJ1; 12 nucleotides agree with TRDD3. The germline gives CDR1 GEAIGNYY, CDR2 EKD. V lost 3 bases to trimming and J lost 3 bases; unmatched junction nucleotides: 7. The CDR3 spans 16 residues. The CDR3 DNA follows: TGTGCCTGTGACTTACTGGGGGATACAAGTTCCGATAAACTCATCTTT. Translating gives CACDLLGDTSSDKLIF.

A few counts support this clone. The protein in TCRdb stems from a much larger clone and differs at residue 17 from this DNA's translation, likely a read error; here the protein is translated from the DNA. The V and J genes are TRDV2 and TRDJ1; 9 nucleotides agree with TRDD3. Germline CDR1 and CDR2: GEAIGNYY and EKD. The CDR3 runs 20 residues. The CDR3 region is CACDAVLILGDLPRSDILIF. The CDR3 DNA reads as TGTGCCTGTGACGCCGTCCTAATACTGGGGGACCTCCCGCGCTCCGATATACTCATCTTT.

This clone has a handful of counts. The protein TCRdb gives is from a much larger clone and does not agree with this DNA's translation at residue 8, likely a read error; the protein shown here comes from the DNA. V usage is TRDV2 and J usage is TRDJ3, with D perhaps TRDD3 (5 bases). The V end was cut by 7 bases, the J end by 2 bases, with 29 bases between. Looked up from germline, CDR1 is GEAIGNYY and CDR2 is EKD. The length of the CDR3 is 21 residues. The CDR3, as DNA: TGTGCCTGCTTACCAGGTTACCGGGGGTTAAAGTTTACCTGGGACACCCGACAGATGTTTTTC. Amino acids: CACLPGYRGLKFTWDTRQMFF.

Concerning this clone: This may come from a read error, since a much larger clone is one base off. The sample carries other DNA sequences with the same CDR3. V usage is TRAV29/DV5 and J usage is TRDJ1; TRDD3 matches at 8 bases. CDR1 and CDR2 (germline): NSMFDY, ISSIKDK. This CDR3 is built from 18 residues. The J segment lost 0 bases and the V segment lost 2 bases, leaving 15 bases of the junction unmatched. The CDR3 DNA is TGTGCAGCAAGTGCTTCCAACTACTGGGGGCTGTACACCGATAAACTCATCTTT. This encodes CAASASNYWGLYTDKLIF. The whole variable domain, filled in from reference TRAV29/DV5 and TRDJ1, reads DQQVKQNSPSLSVQEGRISILNCDYTNSMFDYFLWYKKYPAEGPTFLISISSIKDKNEDGRFTVFLNKSAKHLSLHIVPSQPGDSAVYFCAASASNYWGLYTDKLIFGKGTRVTVEP.

This clone showed up just a few times. A read error may be the cause here, since a much bigger clone is one base away. Additional DNA sequences in this sample encode the identical CDR3. V usage is TRAV29/DV5 and J usage is TRDJ1, with 9 nucleotides matching TRDD3. Germline values: CDR1 NSMFDY, CDR2 ISSIKDK. J gave up 0 bases and V 0 bases, and 27 bases lay outside the gene matches. CDR3 length: 23 residues. The CDR3 loop reads CAASADFPTFGLGDMSYTDKLIF. DNA for the CDR3: TGTGCAGCAAGCGCGGACTTCCCCACCTTCGGACTGGGGGACATGTCGTACACCGATAAACTCATCTTT.

This clone appeared a few times. A far bigger clonotype differs at one base, so this is likely a read error. The chain uses TRDV2 and TRDJ1; D remains ambiguous. Germline-derived CDR1 and CDR2 are GEAIGNYY and EKD. The CDR3 is 17 residues long. The CDR3 region has the DNA TGTGCCTGTGGCACCGTGAGCGCAGGATCCAATTCCGATAAACTCATCTTT. It translates to CACGTVSAGSNSDKLIF.

This clone rates as large. Different DNA sequences within this sample yield the same CDR3. This sequence joins TRDV1 and TRDJ1, with 10 bases fitting TRDD3. V trimming: 3 bases; J trimming: 0 bases; junction bases outside the gene matches: 31. The length of the CDR3 is 25 residues. CDR1 and CDR2 (germline): TSWWSYY, QGS. The CDR3 bases are TGTGCTCTTGGGGAGCCCCAGGCCCCATGCTCTGGACTGGGGGGACTGGGGGATTACACCGATAAACTCATCTTT. Its translation: CALGEPQAPCSGLGGLGDYTDKLIF.

Concerning this clone itself: This likely came from a read error, as a far larger clone is one base away. Other nucleotide sequences from this sample produce the same CDR3. This chain connects TRDV2 to TRDJ3, with 8 bases aligning to TRDD3. There are 19 residues in the CDR3. Germline V CDR1 and CDR2: GEAIGNYY, EKD. CDR3 protein: CACDSTGGPSSWDTRQMFF. CDR3 coding DNA: TGTGCCTGTGATTCGACTGGGGGTCCAAGCTCCTGGGACACCCGACAAATGTTTTTC.

This clone was detected a few times. A far larger clone is just one base off, so this is likely a read error. This sample includes further DNA sequences coding for the same CDR3. The gene calls are TRDV2 and TRDJ1; 8 nucleotides match TRDD3. The CDR3 has 22 residues. Per germline, CDR1 GEAIGNYY and CDR2 EKD. In nucleotides, the CDR3 is TGTGCCTGTGACACGCGGGGGATATTTAGGGTCACTTATCTGAATTACACCGATAAGCTCATCTTT. Its protein is CACDTRGIFRVTYLNYTDKLIF.

This clone was observed a handful of times. The TCRdb protein comes from a much larger clone and disagrees with this DNA's translation at residue 10, likely due to a read error; the protein given here is derived from the DNA. This rearrangement joins TRDV2 to TRDJ1; 9 bases line up with TRDD3. V shed 7 bases, J shed 6 bases, and the junction held 11 bases outside the gene matches. Germline CDR1 reads GEAIGNYY; CDR2 reads EKD. The CDR3 runs 14 residues. CDR3 nucleotide sequence: TGTGCCTGCGAACCCTGGGGGATTCCCAATAAACTCATCTTT. Translation: CACEPWGIPNKLIF.

This clone turned up a few times. The mismatch at residue 5 between this DNA's translation and the TCRdb protein of a much larger clone likely reflects a read error; the protein shown is translated from the DNA. The V and J genes are TRDV2 and TRDJ1; TRDD3 matches at 9 bases. The CDR3 has 17 amino acids. The germline gives CDR1 GEAIGNYY, CDR2 EKD. V dropped 6 bases and J dropped 11; count of bases not matched to a gene: 24. The CDR3 DNA reads as TGTGCCTGTCTCGCAGGGGGGATACCAGATGTATGTTTTAGTCTCATCTTT. Encoded protein: CACLAGGIPDVCFSLIF.

A word on this clone: This likely traces to a read error, being one base from a far larger clone. Other DNA variants within this sample encode the same CDR3. J is TRDJ1 and V is TRDV3, with D perhaps matching TRDD2 (5 bases). CDR3 size: 16 residues. Trimming shortened V by 5 bases and J by 10 bases, and 32 bases separated the two germline ends. Germline values: CDR1 TVYSNPD, CDR2 GDNSRS (reference sequence). Here the CDR3 reads CAQYAFTLIPTVRLIF. The CDR3 coding sequence is TGTGCCCAATATGCCTTCACATTAATACCTACCGTCAGACTCATCTTT. The whole variable domain, remainder taken from reference TRDV3 and TRDJ1, is CDKVTQSSPDQTVASGSEVVLLCTYDTVYSNPDLFWYRIRPDYSFQFVFYGDNSRSEGADFTQGRFSVKHILTQKAFHLVISPVRTEDSATYYCAQYAFTLIPTVRLIFGKGTRVTVEP.

On this clone itself: The TCRdb protein, from a much larger clone, departs from this DNA's translation at residue 14, likely by read error; the protein shown derives from the DNA. The CDR3: CALGESFLTSWYKRGDTDKLIF. The CDR3 DNA reads TGTGCTCTTGGGGAATCTTTTTTGACTTCTTGGTATAAAAGAGGAGACACCGATAAACTCATCTTT. The J gene is TRDJ1, the V gene TRDV1, with D hard to call. V lost 2 bases and J lost 0, with 31 bases in between. The CDR3 extends over 22 amino acids. Germline CDR1 and CDR2: TSWWSYY and QGS.

The table lists this clone with a few counts. With only one base between it and a far larger clone, this is likely a read error. The sample holds other DNA sequences that translate to the same CDR3. The chain recombines TRDV2 with TRDJ1; 8 nucleotides agree with TRDD3. The germline gives CDR1 GEAIGNYY, CDR2 EKD. The V and J ends lost 2 bases and 4 bases, in that order; junction bases with no gene match: 5. CDR3 length equals 14 residues. CDR3 loop: CACDRLGEVDKLIF. CDR3 DNA: TGTGCCTGTGACAGGCTGGGGGAGGTCGATAAACTCATCTTT.

This clone appeared a few times. V gene TRDV2 combines with J gene TRDJ1; 11 bases are shared with TRDD3. V lost 0 bases and J lost 0; bases outside the gene matches: 8. Germline V gene sequence: CDR1 GEAIGNYY, CDR2 EKD. The CDR3 runs 18 residues. The CDR3: CACDTVMGDTPYTDKLIF. The CDR3 coding sequence is TGTGCCTGTGACACCGTGATGGGGGATACGCCGTACACCGATAAACTCATCTTT.

This clone turned up a few times. The likely explanation is a read error, given a far larger clone one base away. This rearrangement joins TRDV2 to TRDJ1; 13 nucleotides agree with TRDD3. Germline V gene lookup returns CDR1 GEAIGNYY and CDR2 EKD. The CDR3 consists of 19 residues. J was trimmed by 2 bases and V by 5 bases; bases with no gene match: 16. CDR3: CACGTLLGDTLLYTDKLIF. CDR3 nucleotides: TGTGCCTGTGGCACGTTACTGGGGGATACGCTCCTATATACCGATAAACTCATCTTT.